A single sample gave rise to the 27 T cell receptor beta chains below, sequenced in a study of OX40 agonist ivuxolimab in advanced cancers. The table came from immunoSEQ multiplex PCR; TCRdb's copy has only in-frame clones and leaves some out. Here the sample spans 75,000 to 100,000 clones, roughly four fifths being singletons. Source: CD4+ or CD8+ T cells sorted from blood, taken in a trial of the OX40 agonist ivuxolimab. These receptors originate from an adult with an advanced solid tumor such as melanoma, head and neck, liver or kidney cancer.

The rearrangement joins TRBV6-7 to TRBJ1-3, with 7 bases matching TRBD1. TRBV6-7 is designated an ORF whose function remains uncertain. This CDR3 spans 20 amino acids. The V and J ends lost 2 bases and 2 bases, in that order; junction bases with no gene match: 18. The CDR3 coding sequence is TGTGCCAGCAGTTACCCTCCGACAGGGCGCGGATTAACGGCTGGAAACACCATATATTTT. It yields the protein CASSYPPTGRGLTAGNTIYF.

The V call is TRBV10-3, the J call TRBJ2-7; D call uncertain. From germline, CDR1 is ENHRY and CDR2 SYGVKD. This CDR3 comprises 11 residues. V lost 4 bases and J lost 5, with 6 bases in between. CDR3 in amino acids: CAISASDEQYF. DNA for the CDR3: TGTGCCATCAGTGCGTCCGACGAGCAGTACTTC.

The table lists this clone with a count of one. This chain joins TRBV5-6 and TRBJ2-3; TRBD1 aligns across 9 bases. This CDR3 spans 15 amino acids. With V trimmed by 4 bases and J by 2 bases, 5 bases remained unmatched. The germline gives CDR1 SGHDT, CDR2 YYEEEE. CDR3 coding DNA: TGTGCCAGCAGCCTAGGACAGGGGACCACAGATACGCAGTATTTT. As protein: CASSLGQGTTDTQYF.

V is TRBV7-2 and J is TRBJ2-1, with D perhaps matching TRBD1 (5 bases). Per germline, CDR1 SGHTA and CDR2 FQGNSA. This CDR3 spans 14 amino acids. V lost 1 base and J 2 bases, leaving 6 bases between the germline ends. The CDR3 here is CASSLGTPYNEQFF. For the CDR3, the DNA is TGTGCCAGCAGCTTAGGGACACCCTACAATGAGCAGTTCTTC.

This rearrangement joins TRBV2 to TRBJ2-2; D call uncertain. V was shortened by 6 bases and J by 4 bases, with 18 bases between the two germline ends. This CDR3 is built from 16 residues. The germline V gene has CDR1 SNHLY and CDR2 FYNNEI. CDR3 nucleotides: TGTGCCAGCAGCGAATACCCTAGACATCCCACCGGGGAGCTGTTTTTT. Translated: CASSEYPRHPTGELFF.

The chain is built from TRBV14 and TRBJ2-5; no clear D gene. The V gene's germline CDR1 is SGHDN and CDR2 FVKESK. The CDR3 loop spans 14 amino acids. The V and J ends lost 0 bases and 5 bases respectively, with 10 bases between them. Written as DNA, the CDR3 is TGTGCCAGCAGCCAAGAGGGCAGTACGGAGACCCAGTACTTC. Translation gives CASSQEGSTETQYF.

This CDR3 is CASSVDPQNSPLHF. For the CDR3, the DNA is TGTGCCAGCAGCGTCGACCCCCAGAATTCACCCCTCCACTTT. The rearrangement uses TRBV2 and TRBJ1-6; D ambiguous. Germline CDR1 SNHLY, CDR2 FYNNEI. Trimming removed 6 bases at V and 7 bases at J, with 13 bases between. This CDR3 has 14 residues.

The chain uses TRBV7-9 and TRBJ2-7; the D gene is possibly TRBD1 (5 bases). Trimming removed 2 bases from V and 2 bases from J, with 13 bases in between. Per germline, CDR1 SEHNR and CDR2 FQNEAQ (reference sequence). The CDR3 covers 15 residues. CDR3 region: CASSLSQDITYEQYF. For the CDR3, the DNA is TGTGCCAGCAGCTTATCCCAGGACATTACCTACGAGCAGTACTTC. Supplemented by reference TRBV7-9 and TRBJ2-7, the full variable domain reads DTGVSQNPRHKITKRGQNVTFRCDPISEHNRLYWYRQTLGQGPEFLTYFQNEAQLEKSRLLSDRFSAERPKGSFSTLEIQRTEQGDSAMYLCASSLSQDITYEQYFGPGTRLTVT.

The J gene is TRBJ2-1, the V gene TRBV6-5; no clear D gene. V dropped 2 bases and J dropped 7 bases, with 3 bases sitting between them. The CDR3 length is 11 residues. Germline CDR1 MNHEY, CDR2 SVGAGI. This CDR3 reads CASSYGNEQFF. In nucleotides, the CDR3 is TGTGCCAGCAGTTACGGGAATGAGCAGTTCTTC.

CDR3 nucleotides: TGTGCCAGCAGTGCACCGGGACTAGCGGGAGACGAGCAGTACTTC. Translation gives CASSAPGLAGDEQYF. The rearrangement joins TRBV6-9 to TRBJ2-7; TRBD2 matches 14 bases. The ends lost 5 bases at V and 5 bases at J; junction bases unmatched: 5. This CDR3 has 15 residues. Germline values: CDR1 MNHGY, CDR2 SVAAGI.

In regard to this clone: Other nucleotide sequences from this sample produce the same CDR3. The chain combines TRBV14 with TRBJ2-7; no firm D call. V was clipped by 3 bases and J by 2 bases, with 2 bases between them. Germline CDR1 is SGHDN and CDR2 is FVKESK. The CDR3 is made up of 11 amino acids. The CDR3: CASSQAYEQYF. CDR3 DNA sequence: TGTGCCAGCAGCCAGGCCTACGAGCAGTACTTC.

This clone was seen a handful of times. V usage is TRBV19 and J usage is TRBJ1-2, with 7 bases fitting TRBD1. Germline lookup yields CDR1 LNHDA and CDR2 SQIVND (reference sequence). V trimming: 5 bases; J trimming: 8 bases; junction bases outside the gene matches: 8. This CDR3 comprises 13 residues. CDR3 protein: CASSDTGVGGYTF. The CDR3 DNA reads TGTGCCAGTAGTGATACAGGGGTCGGAGGCTACACCTTC.

This rearrangement joins TRBV7-6 to TRBJ2-7; 10 positions agree with TRBD2. Germline V CDR1 and CDR2: SGHVS, FNYEAQ. The CDR3 totals 15 residues. The trim removed 6 bases at V and 1 base at J, leaving 6 bases unmatched. CDR3 loop: CASSRTSGSSYEQYF. The CDR3 bases are TGTGCCAGCAGTCGGACTAGCGGAAGTTCCTACGAGCAGTACTTC.

The chain joins TRBV18 to TRBJ2-1; D could derive from TRBD1 or TRBD2 (5 bases each). CDR1 is KGHSH and CDR2 is LQKENI in the germline V gene. This CDR3 is built from 13 residues. Trimming removed 2 bases from V and 7 bases from J, with 9 bases in between. CDR3 DNA: TGTGCCAGCTCACCAACTGAGGGGAATGAGCAGTTCTTC. Translating gives CASSPTEGNEQFF. The full variable domain, in which reference TRBV18 and TRBJ2-1 provide the parts outside the CDR3, is NAGVMQNPRHLVRRRGQEARLRCSPMKGHSHVYWYRQLPEEGLKFMVYLQKENIIDESGMPKERFSAEFPKEGPSILRIQQVVRGDSAAYFCASSPTEGNEQFFGPGTRLTVL.

This clone is labeled medium-sized. V usage is TRBV7-8 and J usage is TRBJ1-2, with 8 bases that match TRBD1. The junction had 4 bases not matched to a gene; V was cut back by 1 base and J by 3 bases. Germline assignment: CDR1 SGHVS and CDR2 FQNEAQ. This CDR3 has 15 residues. In DNA form, the CDR3 reads TGTGCCAGCAGCTTAGTCTCAGGGGGCTACTATGGCTACACCTTC. Translating it yields CASSLVSGGYYGYTF. Supplemented by reference TRBV7-8 and TRBJ1-2, the full variable domain reads GAGVSQSPRYKVAKRGQDVALRCDPISGHVSLFWYQQALGQGPEFLTYFQNEAQLDKSGLPSDRFFAERPEGSVSTLKIQRTQQEDSAVYLCASSLVSGGYYGYTFGSGTRLTVV.

The CDR3 reads CASSSRQGDTGELFF. The CDR3 DNA sequence: TGTGCCAGCAGCTCAAGACAGGGCGACACCGGGGAGCTGTTTTTT. The chain has TRBV11-2 and TRBJ2-2, with TRBD1 identical over 7 bases. This CDR3 contains 15 residues. The trim removed 4 bases at V and 3 bases at J, leaving 5 bases unmatched. CDR1 and CDR2 (germline): SGHAT, FQNNGV.

In its sample, this clone was seen once. CDR3 sequence (DNA): TGTGCCAGCAGGAGGGGACCGACCTATGGCTACACCTTC. Amino acids: CASRRGPTYGYTF. The chain has TRBV6-4 and TRBJ1-2; possibly TRBD1 for D (5 bases). The V gene's germline CDR1 is MRHNA and CDR2 SNTAGT. Trimming shortened V by 6 bases and J by 4 bases, and 12 bases separated the two germline ends. This CDR3 region has 13 residues.

The chain uses TRBV9 and TRBJ2-3, with 16 bases that match TRBD2. Looked up from germline, CDR1 is SGDLS and CDR2 is YYNGEE. The V segment lost 3 bases and the J segment 3 bases; nucleotides outside the gene matches: 13. The CDR3 has 20 residues. The chain's CDR3 is CASSAPGTSGGATWTDTQYF. The CDR3 coding sequence is TGTGCCAGCAGCGCCCCCGGGACTAGCGGGGGGGCCACGTGGACAGATACGCAGTATTTT.

The chain employs TRBV4-1 and TRBJ1-5; D might be TRBD1 (6 bases). The length of the CDR3 is 15 residues. Germline V CDR1 and CDR2: MGHRA, YSYEKL. The V end was cut by 0 bases, the J end by 6 bases, with 12 bases between. CDR3 amino acids: CASSQDWTEIQPQHF. DNA of the CDR3: TGCGCCAGCAGCCAAGACTGGACAGAGATTCAGCCCCAGCATTTT.

Here the CDR3 reads CASSQDPGSTEAFF. DNA of the CDR3: TGTGCCAGCAGCCAAGATCCGGGAAGCACTGAAGCTTTCTTT. V gene TRBV4-2 combines with J gene TRBJ1-1, with D hard to call. Trimming cost V 0 bases and J 4 bases, with 9 bases left between them. Per the germline V gene, CDR1 is LGHNA and CDR2 is YNFKEQ. The CDR3 consists of 14 residues.

This sequence joins TRBV9 and TRBJ1-3; TRBD1 matches 8 bases. With 2 bases clipped from V and 3 bases from J, the junction kept 4 bases outside the gene matches. Looked up from germline, CDR1 is SGDLS and CDR2 is YYNGEE. This CDR3 has 15 residues. In nucleotides, the CDR3 is TGTGCCAGCAGCGTCGGACAGGGAGGTGGAAACACCATATATTTT. Protein sequence: CASSVGQGGGNTIYF.

The chain has TRBV2 and TRBJ2-3, with a tentative D call TRBD2 (5 bases). Trimming removed 4 bases from V and 7 bases from J, with 15 bases in between. The CDR3 has 14 residues. In germline, CDR1 is SNHLY, CDR2 FYNNEI. In nucleotides, the CDR3 is TGTGCCAGCAGTGCCCTGGGGAGCCGTTATACGCAGTATTTT. Protein sequence: CASSALGSRYTQYF.

This chain links TRBV7-9 with TRBJ2-3, with no clear D. Per germline, CDR1 SEHNR and CDR2 FQNEAQ (reference sequence). The CDR3 totals 13 residues. Trimming took off 3 bases at V and 0 bases at J, with 4 bases between the two ends. CDR3 region: CASSFASTDTQYF. The CDR3 DNA follows: TGTGCCAGCAGCTTCGCTAGCACAGATACGCAGTATTTT.

Turning to this clone: Within the sample, other DNA sequences also encode this same CDR3. V gene TRBV7-9 combines with J gene TRBJ1-1, with D unclear. V was clipped by 1 base and J by 2 bases, with 5 bases between them. Germline V CDR1 and CDR2: SEHNR, FQNEAQ (reference sequence). The length of the CDR3 is 13 residues. The CDR3 is CASSLGANTEAFF. In DNA, the CDR3 is TGTGCCAGCAGCTTAGGCGCTAACACTGAAGCTTTCTTT.

The gene calls are TRBV20-1 and TRBJ1-2, with 8 bases identical to TRBD1. Per germline, CDR1 DFQATT and CDR2 SNEGSKA (reference sequence). The CDR3 contains 11 residues. Germline trimming cut 6 bases from V and 8 bases from J; bases unmatched to any gene: 5. The CDR3 coding sequence is TGCAGTGCGGAGCGGACAGGGGGCTACACCTTC. Its translation is CSAERTGGYTF.

The chain is built from TRBV7-9 and TRBJ2-7; 8 bases map to TRBD2. V shed 5 bases, J shed 9 bases, and the junction held 12 bases outside the gene matches. This CDR3 region has 14 residues. Germline V gene sequence: CDR1 SEHNR, CDR2 FQNEAQ (reference sequence). CDR3 protein: CASSQVEREPAQYF. CDR3 coding DNA: TGTGCCAGCAGCCAAGTGGAGCGGGAGCCCGCGCAGTACTTC.

The chain couples TRBV20-1 to TRBJ2-7; no clear D gene. CDR1 is DFQATT, CDR2 SNEGSKA, per germline (reference sequence). The CDR3 sequence is 11 residues long. V dropped 1 base and J dropped 2 bases, with 3 bases sitting between them. This CDR3 is CSARATYEQYF. The DNA for the CDR3 is TGCAGTGCTAGAGCCACCTACGAGCAGTACTTC.